The 10 T cell receptor beta chains reported below all come from one sample, sequenced in a study of CD8 T cells in ankylosing spondylitis. TCRdb re-called the 5' RACE reads through MiXCR, storing one row per CDR3 protein. The sample holds 210,000 or so distinct CDR3 sequences, roughly 8.2% seen once. Sequencing input: blood, either unsorted or a sorted T cell fraction (not recorded which). The receptors were sampled from a female donor with ankylosing spondylitis or in good health (not recorded which).

There are many counts of this clonotype. The J gene is TRBJ1-1, the V gene TRBV5-1, with D perhaps matching TRBD1 (6 bases). There are 13 residues in the CDR3. The germline CDR1 and CDR2 sequences are SGHRS and YFSETQ. Between the trimmed V and J ends, which lost 6 bases and 1 base, there was a span of 10 bases. Here the CDR3 reads CASNREGNTEAFF. The CDR3 region has the DNA TGCGCCAGCAACAGGGAGGGGAACACTGAAGCTTTCTTT. Looking up the rest from reference TRBV5-1 and TRBJ1-1 gives the full variable domain: KAGVTQTPRYLIKTRGQQVTLSCSPISGHRSVSWYQQTPGQGLQFLFEYFSETQRNKGNFPGRFSGRQFSNSRSEMNVSTLELGDSALYLCASNREGNTEAFFGQGTRLTVV.

This clonotype was seen repeatedly, ten times or more. CDR3 in DNA: TGTGCCAGCAGCTTGCTAGTGAGTAATGAGCAGTTCTTC. The encoded protein is CASSLLVSNEQFF. V gene TRBV5-4 combines with J gene TRBJ2-1; D is uncertain. V dropped 1 base and J dropped 7 bases, with 9 bases sitting between them. Germline V gives CDR1 SGHNT, CDR2 YYREEE (reference sequence). This CDR3 is 13 amino acids long.

This chain joins TRBV11-2 and TRBJ2-1, with 10 bases fitting TRBD2. Germline V CDR1 and CDR2: SGHAT, FQNNGV. The CDR3 has 16 amino acids. Trimming took 2 bases from V and 8 from J; bases not matched to a gene: 9. CDR3 DNA: TGTGCCAGCAGCTTACACACCGGGACTAGCGTTGATGAGCAGTTCTTC. Protein sequence: CASSLHTGTSVDEQFF.

This clonotype showed up many times. J is TRBJ2-5 and V is TRBV3-1; the D is unclear. The V end was cut by 6 bases, the J end by 1 base, with 18 bases between. Germline lookup yields CDR1 LGHDT and CDR2 YNNKEL (reference sequence). CDR3 size: 16 residues. CDR3 nucleotide sequence: TGTGCCAGCAGTCGAAGACGAAGTGCGGTCCAAGAGACCCAGTACTTC. This translates into CASSRRRSAVQETQYF.

There are many counts of this clonotype. The V gene is TRBV20-1, the J gene TRBJ2-7; D call uncertain. V was shortened by 6 bases and J by 2 bases, with 11 bases between the two germline ends. This CDR3 is built from 12 residues. Germline V lookup: CDR1 DFQATT, CDR2 SNEGSKA (reference sequence). CDR3 coding DNA: TGCAGTGCCGTCGACCCGCCCTACGAGCAGTACTTC. This translates into CSAVDPPYEQYF.

The chain links TRBV12-3 or TRBV12-4 to TRBJ1-5; TRBD1 agrees at 8 bases. The J call is in doubt because the DNA end fits TRBJ2-3 better. The CDR3 covers 13 residues. This CDR3 reads CASSLTGGQSQYF. The CDR3 DNA reads TGTGCCAGCAGTTTAACAGGGGGTCAGTCCCAGTATTTT.

This clonotype has a count of ten or more. The J gene is TRBJ2-1, the V gene TRBV29-1; D may be TRBD2 (5 bases). The germline V and J ends were trimmed by 3 bases and 5 bases, with 14 bases remaining between them. Germline lookup yields CDR1 SQVTM and CDR2 ANQGSEA. The CDR3 length is 14 residues. The CDR3 protein is CSVDRSSIDNEQFF. The CDR3 region has the DNA TGCAGCGTTGATAGGTCTAGCATCGACAATGAGCAGTTCTTC.

The genes are TRBV5-6 and TRBJ2-7; 7 positions agree with TRBD1. Losses at the gene ends were 0 bases for V and 1 base for J; bases not matched to a gene: 4. This CDR3 is 15 amino acids long. CDR1 is SGHDT and CDR2 is YYEEEE in the germline V gene. The DNA for the CDR3 is TGTGCCAGCAGCTTGGGGGGGACAGTTTCCTACGAGCAGTACTTC. Amino acids: CASSLGGTVSYEQYF.

The table lists this clonotype with many counts. The chain is built from TRBV5-6 and TRBJ2-1; 8 bases map to TRBD2. The CDR3 covers 15 residues. CDR1 SGHDT and CDR2 YYEEEE come from the germline V gene. Trimming removed 4 bases from V and 1 base from J; junction bases left unmatched: 4. CDR3 region: CASSPRGGSYNEQFF. CDR3 sequence (DNA): TGTGCCAGCAGCCCTCGGGGGGGGTCCTACAATGAGCAGTTCTTC.

The chain uses TRBV4-2 and TRBJ1-1, with unresolved D. Trimming removed 1 base at V and 0 bases at J, with 9 bases between. Per germline, CDR1 LGHNA and CDR2 YNFKEQ. The CDR3 runs 15 residues. CDR3 region: CASSQGEDLNTEAFF. The CDR3 DNA is TGTGCCAGCAGCCAAGGTGAGGATCTGAACACTGAAGCTTTCTTT.